The 20 T cell receptor beta chains listed next were all sequenced from one sample in a study of blood T cells in healthy people across ages. PCR was performed a second time for roughly 7 to 11 cycles using a sample-barcoded 5' primer and a J-beta primer mix. TCRdb re-called the 5' RACE reads through MiXCR, storing one row per CDR3 protein. The data contain 870,000 or so distinct CDR3 sequences, around 28% of them singletons. Sequencing used blood. The receptors were sampled from a woman older than 75 in good health.

This clonotype came up many times. J is TRBJ2-1 and V is TRBV14; D unresolved. Deletions cut 1 base from V and 11 bases from J, with 9 bases between. Germline CDR1 reads SGHDN; CDR2 reads FVKESK. The CDR3 covers 12 residues. The CDR3 loop reads CASSQVSRQQFF. Here the CDR3 DNA reads TGTGCCAGCAGCCAAGTGTCTCGGCAGCAGTTCTTC. The complete variable domain, with remaining parts taken from reference TRBV14 and TRBJ2-1, reads EAGVTQFPSHSVIEKGQTVTLRCDPISGHDNLYWYRRVMGKEIKFLLHFVKESKQDESGMPNNRFLAERTGGTYSTLKVQPAELEDSGVYFCASSQVSRQQFFGPGTRLTVL.

Turning to this clonotype: This may be a read error, as it is one base from a much larger clone. The V and J genes are TRBV12-3 or TRBV12-4 and TRBJ1-1; D unresolved. Trimming pared 1 base from V and 9 bases from J, leaving 15 bases between. This CDR3 is built from 14 residues. The CDR3 here is CASSLGGGSSKAFF. The CDR3 DNA reads TGTGCCAGCAGTTTAGGAGGAGGGAGCAGTAAAGCTTTCTTT.

This clonotype was recorded at least ten times. V usage is TRBV4-2 and J usage is TRBJ1-2; D is ambiguous. There are 13 residues in the CDR3. Germline V gene sequence: CDR1 LGHNA, CDR2 YNFKEQ. Trimming pared 0 bases from V and 11 bases from J, leaving 13 bases between. CDR3 nucleotides: TGTGCCAGCAGCCAAGATAGGATCTCCCGGTACACCTTC. The encoded protein is CASSQDRISRYTF.

As for this clonotype: A junction boundary mismatches the germline segment, possibly from a read error. The chain couples TRBV2 to TRBJ1-4; TRBD1 matches at 7 bases. This CDR3 has 14 amino acids. Germline V gene sequence: CDR1 SNHLY, CDR2 FYNNEI. CDR3 amino acids: CASRIQGRNEELFF. In DNA form, the CDR3 reads TGTGCCAGCAGGATACAGGGGAGGAATGAAGAACTGTTTTTT.

The chain combines TRBV7-9 with TRBJ2-6, with D tentatively TRBD1 (6 bases). Germline CDR1 and CDR2: SEHNR and FQNEAQ (reference sequence). Trimming removed 6 bases at V and 2 bases at J, with 11 bases between. This CDR3 is built from 15 residues. CDR3 amino acids: CASSPGEPGANVLTF. The CDR3 region has the DNA TGTGCCAGCAGTCCAGGGGAGCCTGGGGCCAACGTCCTGACTTTC.

Concerning this clonotype itself: This may arise from a read error, as a much more abundant clone is one base away. The V and J genes are TRBV7-2 and TRBJ1-1; no clear D. This CDR3 is built from 13 residues. Germline values: CDR1 SGHTA, CDR2 FQGNSA. CDR3 nucleotide sequence: TGTGCCTGCAGCGCAGCAGCGAACACTGAAGCTTTCTTT. This sequence encodes CACSAAANTEAFF.

The rearrangement links TRBV20-1 to TRBJ1-5; 7 bases match TRBD1. V lost 5 bases to trimming and J lost 9 bases; unmatched junction nucleotides: 10. The V gene's germline CDR1 is DFQATT and CDR2 SNEGSKA (reference sequence). This CDR3 is 13 amino acids long. The CDR3, as DNA: TGCAGTGCTGTCCCTGGACAGGTGGGGCCCCAGCATTTT. Its protein product is CSAVPGQVGPQHF.

The genes are TRBV6-2 or TRBV6-3 and TRBJ2-6, with unresolved D. V was shortened by 8 bases and J by 0 bases, with 8 bases between the two germline ends. Germline CDR1 MNHEY, CDR2 SVGEGT. This CDR3 is built from 14 residues. The CDR3 reads CASGKISGANVLTF. For the CDR3, the DNA is TGTGCCAGCGGTAAGATCTCTGGGGCCAACGTCCTGACTTTC.

The chain uses TRBV27 and TRBJ2-7; 11 positions agree with TRBD1. With 2 bases clipped from V and 2 bases from J, the junction kept 11 bases outside the gene matches. CDR3 length: 18 residues. The germline gives CDR1 MNHEY, CDR2 SMNVEV (reference sequence). This chain's CDR3 is CASSLTVQGQGAPYEQYF. For the CDR3, the DNA is TGTGCCAGCAGTTTAACGGTTCAAGGACAGGGGGCTCCCTACGAGCAGTACTTC.

This clonotype came up many times. The chain combines TRBV9 with TRBJ2-5; maybe TRBD1 (5 bases). The germline gives CDR1 SGDLS, CDR2 YYNGEE. This CDR3 contains 15 residues. Trimming took off 0 bases at V and 2 bases at J, with 11 bases between the two ends. The CDR3 DNA reads as TGTGCCAGCAGCGTAGCTCCAGGGCAACAAGAGACCCAGTACTTC. Translating it yields CASSVAPGQQETQYF. The full variable domain, its missing parts supplied by reference TRBV9 and TRBJ2-5, is DSGVTQTPKHLITATGQRVTLRCSPRSGDLSVYWYQQSLDQGLQFLIQYYNGEERAKGNILERFSAQQFPDLHSELNLSSLELGDSALYFCASSVAPGQQETQYFGPGTRLLVL.

V gene TRBV5-4 combines with J gene TRBJ2-5; maybe TRBD2 (6 bases). The germline V gene has CDR1 SGHNT and CDR2 YYREEE (reference sequence). The CDR3 is made up of 15 amino acids. Trimming left V 2 bases short and J 4 bases short, with 15 bases between. For the CDR3, the DNA is TGTGCCAGCAGCTTTTCCGGGGGTAGCGGAGAGACCCAGTACTTC. Translated: CASSFSGGSGETQYF.

The chain uses TRBV18 and TRBJ2-4, with D perhaps being TRBD1 or TRBD2 (5 bases each). With 6 bases removed from V and 0 bases from J, the gap between germline ends came to 15 bases. This CDR3 region has 16 residues. The V gene's germline CDR1 is KGHSH and CDR2 LQKENI. DNA for the CDR3: TGTGCCAGCTCTACCACGGGGCAACTAGCCAAAAACATTCAGTACTTC. It is translated as CASSTTGQLAKNIQYF.

This chain links TRBV10-3 with TRBJ2-1; D is ambiguous. Trimming left V 6 bases short and J 4 bases short, with 10 bases between. The CDR3 totals 13 residues. CDR1 ENHRY and CDR2 SYGVKD come from the germline V gene. The CDR3 loop is CAIRDQQYNEQFF. The DNA for the CDR3 is TGTGCCATCAGGGACCAGCAATACAATGAGCAGTTCTTC.

The sample holds a few counts of this clonotype. The chain couples TRBV7-8 to TRBJ2-3; the match to TRBD2 covers 10 bases. Trimming cost V 5 bases and J 4 bases; bases outside gene matches: 21. The germline V gene encodes CDR1 SGHVS and CDR2 FQNEAQ. The CDR3 is 20 residues long. CDR3 DNA sequence: TGTGCCAGCAGCCTGGGCAGGGTACAGCGGGGGGGCCGAGCCCCAGATACGCAGTATTTT. This sequence encodes CASSLGRVQRGGRAPDTQYF.

This clonotype was counted ten times or more. The chain links TRBV7-2 to TRBJ1-5, with TRBD1 matching 9 bases. CDR1 is SGHTA, CDR2 FQGNSA, per germline. The V and J ends lost 3 bases and 4 bases, in that order; junction bases with no gene match: 7. The CDR3 covers 16 residues. In nucleotides, the CDR3 is TGTGCCAGCAGCTTCGCATCCGGGACAGGGAATCAGCCCCAGCATTTT. It translates to CASSFASGTGNQPQHF.

This clonotype was seen at least ten times. The chain has TRBV21-1 and TRBJ2-5; the listed D gene, TRBD1, was not tested against the DNA. TRBV21-1 is flagged as a pseudogene. There are 17 residues in the CDR3. The CDR3 loop is CASSKRPGQIVVETQYF. CDR3 nucleotide sequence: TGTGCCAGCAGCAAACGGCCGGGACAGATAGTTGTGGAGACCCAGTACTTC.

This clonotype turned up a few times. The CDR3 here is CASSFLGPGANVLTF. DNA of the CDR3: TGTGCCAGCAGCTTCCTGGGGCCCGGGGCCAACGTCCTGACTTTC. The V and J genes are TRBV5-6 and TRBJ2-6; possibly TRBD1 for D (5 bases). CDR1 is SGHDT and CDR2 is YYEEEE in the germline V gene. CDR3 length equals 15 residues. Deletions cut 2 bases from V and 4 bases from J, with 10 bases between.

The chain couples TRBV20-1 to TRBJ2-5, with TRBD2 as a possible D gene (7 bases). Germline V gene sequence: CDR1 DFQATT, CDR2 SNEGSKA (reference sequence). The CDR3 extends over 15 amino acids. V was trimmed by 6 bases and J by 11 bases, leaving 28 bases between them. The DNA of the CDR3 is TGCAGTGCCCTTGAGGGGGGGCCGAGGTCAAATGAGCAGTACTTC. It yields the protein CSALEGGPRSNEQYF.

This clonotype was detected many times. The rearrangement joins TRBV6-6 to TRBJ2-5, with D perhaps matching TRBD1 (5 bases). Germline CDR1 is MNHNY and CDR2 is SVGAGI (reference sequence). The ends were cut back, 3 bases at V and 3 bases at J, with 8 bases in the middle. CDR3 length: 13 amino acids. CDR3 protein: CASSYAREETQYF. DNA for the CDR3: TGTGCCAGCAGTTATGCCAGGGAAGAGACCCAGTACTTC.

A few counts support this clonotype. The chain links TRBV5-1 to TRBJ1-2; the match to TRBD1 covers 11 bases. The CDR3 is made up of 13 amino acids. With 3 bases clipped from V and 8 bases from J, the junction kept 3 bases outside the gene matches. The germline gives CDR1 SGHRS, CDR2 YFSETQ. Here the CDR3 reads CASSWTGGQGYTF. The CDR3 region has the DNA TGCGCCAGCAGCTGGACAGGGGGCCAAGGCTACACCTTC.